This T cell receptor beta chain was sequenced during a study of shared clonotypes between healthy human individuals. V was cut by 2 bases and J by 5 bases, with 13 bases left in between. CDR3 size: 16 residues. Per the germline V gene, CDR1 is MNHEY and CDR2 is SVGAGI. Concerning this clone itself: The antigen is not known.

Method: immunoSEQ multiplex PCR; TCRdb's copy keeps in-frame clones and lacks some. The table records about 1.1 million clones, about 84% of them present only once. Findings and caveats of the study: Generally, estimated richness proved larger in naive subsets than it did in memory subsets. Rarefaction gave evidence that sorted-subset sequencing remained incomplete despite large depth. Clonotypes shared by all four donors outscored non-shared clonotypes in generation probability. The naive CD4 repertoires of a few donors were compared, and approximately 4.7% of clonotypes were shared.

The rearrangement uses TRBV6-5 and TRBJ1-6; D is possibly TRBD1 (6 bases). Source material: memory CD4+ T cells from PBMCs. Subset reported: CD45RA-negative fraction. The receptor comes from a man younger than 35 in good health. Some clones in this sample may be carry-over from other donors' samples. For the CDR3, the DNA is TGTGCCAGCAGTTACGCCCCCGGGGGCGATAATTCACCCCTCCACTTT. It translates to CASSYAPGGDNSPLHF.